Detailed here is one T cell receptor beta chain. Sequencing used immunoSEQ multiplex PCR; TCRdb keeps in-frame clones, though not all of them. This table holds 90,000 to 120,000 clones, about 85% found once. V was pared by 2 bases and J by 5 bases, with 14 bases between. This CDR3 spans 15 amino acids. The data derive from a study of cytomegalovirus exposure and HLA in healthy donors. Input material: PBMCs. The V gene is TRBV23-1, the J gene TRBJ2-3; TRBD2 is a possible D gene (6 bases). TRBV23-1 is designated an ORF whose function remains uncertain. The clonotype originates from a woman aged 18-29 years in good health and CMV-seronegative. As DNA, the CDR3 is TGCGCCAGCAGTCAAGGCGGGGCGGTGAGAGATACGCAGTATTTT. Amino acids: CASSQGGAVRDTQYF.